The 3 T cell receptor beta chains presented below share a single source sample, sequenced in a study of patients and donors after allogeneic stem cell transplantation (dated by TCRdb to between 2020 and 2021). Receptor amplification or capture employed RT-PCR. The sequencing machine was a NextSeq 550. Clones were called with MiXCR by TCRdb after fastp trimmed the public reads at Q25, and only in-frame beta chains were retained. Identical CDR3 proteins give one entry, which carries the most common genes and DNA. Recorded for this sample are approximately 140,000 distinct CDR3 sequences; 30% to 45% of them occurred a single time. 50% of the sample is in the top ten clones. The sample comprised blood, either unsorted or a sorted T cell fraction (not recorded which). All receptors come from a human donor who was either an allogeneic HSCT recipient or a stem cell or donor lymphocyte infusion donor (not recorded which). It is not recorded whose cells these are; they may come from a transplant donor.

The chain carries TRBV7-9 and TRBJ1-6; D perhaps matches TRBD1 (6 bases). Looked up from germline, CDR1 is SEHNR and CDR2 is FQNEAQ (reference sequence). The CDR3 runs 15 residues. The V end lost 10 bases, the J end lost 0 bases, and 13 bases lay between the germline ends. CDR3 sequence: CATRDTSSYNSPLHF. The CDR3 bases are TGTGCCACCCGGGACACCAGCTCCTATAATTCACCCCTCCACTTT.

In this sample, this clonotype turned up many times. The chain uses TRBV27 and TRBJ1-1; D possibly corresponds to TRBD1 (6 bases). V lost 8 bases, J lost 5 bases, and 18 bases lay in between. The CDR3 consists of 14 residues. The V gene's germline CDR1 is MNHEY and CDR2 SMNVEV (reference sequence). The CDR3 bases are TGTGCCAGCTCCGGAGGCAGGGGAGGGACTGAAGCTTTCTTT. Its protein product is CASSGGRGGTEAFF.

Only a few counts were recorded for this clonotype. The chain employs TRBV12-3 or TRBV12-4 and TRBJ1-3; D is uncertain. The CDR3 totals 14 residues. The V end lost 8 bases, the J end lost 0 bases, and 11 bases lay between the germline ends. The CDR3 is CASPGPFSGNTIYF. In DNA, the CDR3 is TGTGCCAGCCCTGGGCCCTTCTCTGGAAACACCATATATTTT.